This TCR beta chain comes out of a study of blood T cell repertoires in COVID-19. Study context: Samples came from the United States, Italy and Spain, spanning acute and convalescent COVID-19. PBMCs, B-cell-depleted T cells, or T cells were the source of the cDNA or gDNA that made up the material.

Per germline, CDR1 SGHKS and CDR2 YYEKEE (reference sequence). V was shortened by 4 bases and J by 3 bases, with 17 bases between the two germline ends. CDR3 length: 17 residues. Per the original data handling: Reference gene primer amplification in the assay estimated nucleated cell counts. Here immunoSEQ multiplex PCR was the method, and the copy in TCRdb shows in-frame clones only, minus some. The D gene and trimming were derived from the DNA, and the V and J assignments and clone size from that table. The repertoire consists of fewer than 150,000 clones, with 75% to 90% occurring once and the leading ten covering about 4%.

This TCR was sampled from a woman aged 80 or over with acute or convalescent COVID-19. The chain employs TRBV5-5 and TRBJ1-6; no clear D. The sequenced sample consisted of peripheral blood. CDR3 coding DNA: TGTGCCAGCAGCCCTACCGCCCGGGCGGGCTATAATTCACCCCTCCACTTT. Translated: CASSPTARAGYNSPLHF.